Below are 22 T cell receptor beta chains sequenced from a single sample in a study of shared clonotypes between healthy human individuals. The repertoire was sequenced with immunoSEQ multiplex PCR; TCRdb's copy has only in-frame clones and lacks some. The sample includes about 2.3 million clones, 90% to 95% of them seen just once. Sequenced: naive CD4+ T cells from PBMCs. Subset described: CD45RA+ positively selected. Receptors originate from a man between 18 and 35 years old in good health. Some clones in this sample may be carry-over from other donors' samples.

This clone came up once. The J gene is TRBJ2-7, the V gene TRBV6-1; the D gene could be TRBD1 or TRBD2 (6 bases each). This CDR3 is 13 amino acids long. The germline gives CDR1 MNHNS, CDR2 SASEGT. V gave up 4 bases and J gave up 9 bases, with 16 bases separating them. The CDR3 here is CASSGSEGGGQYF. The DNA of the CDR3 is TGTGCCAGCAGTGGGTCGGAAGGAGGGGGGCAGTACTTC.

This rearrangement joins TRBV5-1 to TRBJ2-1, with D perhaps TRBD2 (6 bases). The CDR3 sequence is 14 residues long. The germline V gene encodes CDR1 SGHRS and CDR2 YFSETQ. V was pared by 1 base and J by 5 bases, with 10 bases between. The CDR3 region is CASSLLRENNEQFF. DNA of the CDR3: TGCGCCAGCAGCTTGTTACGGGAGAACAATGAGCAGTTCTTC.

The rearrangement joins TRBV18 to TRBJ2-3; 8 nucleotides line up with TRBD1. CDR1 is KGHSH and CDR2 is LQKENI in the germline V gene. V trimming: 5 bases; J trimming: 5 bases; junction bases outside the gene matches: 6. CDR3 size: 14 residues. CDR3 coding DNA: TGTGCCAGCTCAAGGACCAGGGGGCAAGATACGCAGTATTTT. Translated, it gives CASSRTRGQDTQYF.

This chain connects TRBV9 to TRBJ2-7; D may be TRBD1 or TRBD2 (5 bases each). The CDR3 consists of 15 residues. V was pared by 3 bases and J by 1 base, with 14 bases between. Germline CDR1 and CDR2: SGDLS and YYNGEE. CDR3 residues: CASSAAGTRSYEQYF. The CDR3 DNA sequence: TGTGCCAGCAGCGCGGCCGGGACGAGATCCTACGAGCAGTACTTC.

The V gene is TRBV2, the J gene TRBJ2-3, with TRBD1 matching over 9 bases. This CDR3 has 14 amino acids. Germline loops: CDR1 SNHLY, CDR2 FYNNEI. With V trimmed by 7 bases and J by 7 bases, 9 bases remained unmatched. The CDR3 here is CASTRDRAVNTQYF. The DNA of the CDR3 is TGTGCCAGCACCCGGGACAGGGCCGTGAATACGCAGTATTTT.

This CDR3 reads CASSLGTGDSGANVLTF. In DNA form, the CDR3 reads TGTGCCAGCAGCTTGGGGACAGGCGACTCTGGGGCCAACGTCCTGACTTTC. V usage is TRBV5-8 and J usage is TRBJ2-6, with 7 nucleotides matching TRBD1. This CDR3 contains 17 residues. The V gene end was trimmed by 0 bases and the J gene end by 0 bases; junction bases not matched to a gene: 3. Germline V gene sequence: CDR1 SGHTS, CDR2 YDEGEE.

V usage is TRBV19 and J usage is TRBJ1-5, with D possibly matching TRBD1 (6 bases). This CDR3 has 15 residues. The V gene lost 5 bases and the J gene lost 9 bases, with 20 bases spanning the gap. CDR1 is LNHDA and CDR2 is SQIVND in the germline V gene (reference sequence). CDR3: CASSPRDTVMGPQHF. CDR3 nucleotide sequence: TGTGCCAGTAGTCCTAGGGACACTGTCATGGGGCCCCAGCATTTT.

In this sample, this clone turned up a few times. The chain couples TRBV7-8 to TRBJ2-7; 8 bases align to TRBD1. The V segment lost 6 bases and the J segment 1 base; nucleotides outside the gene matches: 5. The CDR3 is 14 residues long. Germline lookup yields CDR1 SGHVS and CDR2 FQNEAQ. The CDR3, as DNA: TGTGCCAGCAGGCTTACAGGGGGGTCCTACGAGCAGTACTTC. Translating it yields CASRLTGGSYEQYF. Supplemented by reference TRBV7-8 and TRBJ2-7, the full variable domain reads GAGVSQSPRYKVAKRGQDVALRCDPISGHVSLFWYQQALGQGPEFLTYFQNEAQLDKSGLPSDRFFAERPEGSVSTLKIQRTQQEDSAVYLCASRLTGGSYEQYFGPGTRLTVT.

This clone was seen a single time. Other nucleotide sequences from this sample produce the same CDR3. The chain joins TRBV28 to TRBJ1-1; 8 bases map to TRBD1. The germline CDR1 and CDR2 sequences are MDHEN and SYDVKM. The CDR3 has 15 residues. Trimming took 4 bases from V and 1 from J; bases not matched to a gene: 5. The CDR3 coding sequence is TGTGCCAGCAGTTCCCCCGGGACAGGGAACACTGAAGCTTTCTTT. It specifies CASSSPGTGNTEAFF.

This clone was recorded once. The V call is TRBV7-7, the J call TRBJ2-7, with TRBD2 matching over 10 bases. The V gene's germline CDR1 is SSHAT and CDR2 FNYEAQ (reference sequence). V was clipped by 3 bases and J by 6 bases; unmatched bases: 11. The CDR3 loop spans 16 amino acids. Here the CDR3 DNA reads TGTGCCAGCAGCTTCGGAGCGGGAGGGCTCGGCAGCGAGCAGTACTTC. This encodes CASSFGAGGLGSEQYF.

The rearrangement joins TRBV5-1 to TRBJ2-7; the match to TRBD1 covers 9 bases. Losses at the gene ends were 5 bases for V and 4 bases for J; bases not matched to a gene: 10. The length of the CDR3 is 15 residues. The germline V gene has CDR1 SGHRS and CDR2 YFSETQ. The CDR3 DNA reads TGCGCCAGCAGTATCGGACAGGGGTTCCTTTACGAGCAGTACTTC. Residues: CASSIGQGFLYEQYF.

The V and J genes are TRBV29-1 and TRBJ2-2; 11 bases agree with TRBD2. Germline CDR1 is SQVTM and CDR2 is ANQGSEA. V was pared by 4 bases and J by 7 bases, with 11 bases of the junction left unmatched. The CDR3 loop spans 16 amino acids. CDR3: CSVVKGVLAGGGELFF. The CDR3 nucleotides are TGCAGCGTTGTGAAGGGGGTTCTAGCGGGAGGCGGGGAGCTGTTTTTT.

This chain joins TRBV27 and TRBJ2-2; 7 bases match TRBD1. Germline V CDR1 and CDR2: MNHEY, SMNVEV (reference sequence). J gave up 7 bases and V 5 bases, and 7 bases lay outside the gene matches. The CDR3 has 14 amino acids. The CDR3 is CASSLRQGSGELFF. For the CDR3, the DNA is TGTGCCAGCAGTCTCCGACAGGGTAGCGGGGAGCTGTTTTTT.

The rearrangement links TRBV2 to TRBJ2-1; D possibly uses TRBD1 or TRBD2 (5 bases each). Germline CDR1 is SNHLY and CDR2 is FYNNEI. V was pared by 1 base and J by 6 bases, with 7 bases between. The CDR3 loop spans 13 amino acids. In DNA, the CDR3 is TGTGCCAGCAGTGAAGGGGGGTTCAATGAGCAGTTCTTC. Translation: CASSEGGFNEQFF.

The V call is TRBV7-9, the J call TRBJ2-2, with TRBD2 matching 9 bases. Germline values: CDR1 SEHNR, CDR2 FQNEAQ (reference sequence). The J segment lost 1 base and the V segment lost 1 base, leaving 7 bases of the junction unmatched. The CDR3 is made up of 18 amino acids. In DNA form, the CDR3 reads TGTGCCAGCAGCTTAGGGTCTAGCGGGGTCCTGAACACCGGGGAGCTGTTTTTT. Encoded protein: CASSLGSSGVLNTGELFF.

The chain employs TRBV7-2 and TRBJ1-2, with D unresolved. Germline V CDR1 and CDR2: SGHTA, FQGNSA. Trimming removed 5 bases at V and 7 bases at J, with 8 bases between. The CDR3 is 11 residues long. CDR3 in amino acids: CASSPLGGYTF. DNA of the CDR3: TGTGCCAGCAGCCCCCTGGGTGGCTACACCTTC.

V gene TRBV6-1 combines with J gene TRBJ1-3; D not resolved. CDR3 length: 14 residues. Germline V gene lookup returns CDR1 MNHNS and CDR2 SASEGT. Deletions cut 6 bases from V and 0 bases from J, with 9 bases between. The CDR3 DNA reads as TGTGCCAGCAGAGACGGTCACTCTGGAAACACCATATATTTT. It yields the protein CASRDGHSGNTIYF.

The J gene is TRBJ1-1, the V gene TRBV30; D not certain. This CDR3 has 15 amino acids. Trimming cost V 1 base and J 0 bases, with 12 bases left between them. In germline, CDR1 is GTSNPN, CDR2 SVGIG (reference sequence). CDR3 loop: CAWSGLPPMNTEAFF. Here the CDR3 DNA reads TGTGCCTGGAGTGGGCTCCCCCCAATGAACACTGAAGCTTTCTTT.

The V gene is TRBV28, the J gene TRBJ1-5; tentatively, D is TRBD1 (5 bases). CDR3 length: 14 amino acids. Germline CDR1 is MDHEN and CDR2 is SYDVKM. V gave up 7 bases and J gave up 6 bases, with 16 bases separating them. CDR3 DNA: TGTGCCAGCACCCGCGGGGGGGAGGGTCAGCCCCAGCATTTT. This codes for CASTRGGEGQPQHF.

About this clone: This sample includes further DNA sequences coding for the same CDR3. DNA of the CDR3: TGTGCCAGCAGTTATAACAGGGGCCCGAACACTGAAGCTTTCTTT. It specifies CASSYNRGPNTEAFF. The genes are TRBV6-5 and TRBJ1-1; TRBD1 aligns across 7 bases. The J segment lost 1 base and the V segment lost 3 bases, leaving 5 bases of the junction unmatched. The CDR3 totals 15 residues. Germline V lookup: CDR1 MNHEY, CDR2 SVGAGI.

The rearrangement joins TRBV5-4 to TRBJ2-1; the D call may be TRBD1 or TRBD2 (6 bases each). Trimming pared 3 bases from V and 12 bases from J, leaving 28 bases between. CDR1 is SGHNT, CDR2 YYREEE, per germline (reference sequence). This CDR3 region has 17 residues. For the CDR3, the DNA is TGTGCCAGCAGCTCCCGTTCGGGGGCAGAGACGACTATCCGGCAGTTCTTC. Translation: CASSSRSGAETTIRQFF.

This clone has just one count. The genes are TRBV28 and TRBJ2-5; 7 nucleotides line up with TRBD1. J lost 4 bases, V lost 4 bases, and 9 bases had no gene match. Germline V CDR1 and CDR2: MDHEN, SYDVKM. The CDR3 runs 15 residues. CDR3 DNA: TGTGCCAGCAGTTCAAGACAGGGTGGGAGAGAGACCCAGTACTTC. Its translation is CASSSRQGGRETQYF. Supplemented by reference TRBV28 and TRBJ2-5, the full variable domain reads DVKVTQSSRYLVKRTGEKVFLECVQDMDHENMFWYRQDPGLGLRLIYFSYDVKMKEKGDIPEGYSVSREKKERFSLILESASTNQTSMYLCASSSRQGGRETQYFGPGTRLLVL.